This paragraph covers one TCR beta chain sequence. Its antigen is undetermined. The method was immunoSEQ multiplex PCR; TCRdb's version includes in-frame clones alone and lacks a portion of them. The table lists tens of thousands of clones, roughly 93% of them singletons. Germline CDR1 SGHRS, CDR2 YFSETQ. With 4 bases removed from V and 6 bases from J, the gap between germline ends came to 7 bases. The CDR3 consists of 11 residues. This sample was taken from a study of graft-versus-host responses after intestinal transplantation. The sample here was unstimulated CD8+ T cells sorted from spleen or lymph node cells, taken before intestinal transplant. The clonotype was recovered from a human donor who received an intestinal transplant. The chain carries TRBV5-1 and TRBJ2-5, with D perhaps TRBD1 (5 bases). Here the CDR3 reads CASSLGQTQYF. CDR3 in DNA: TGCGCCAGCAGCCTGGGGCAGACCCAGTACTTC. The complete variable domain, with remaining parts taken from reference TRBV5-1 and TRBJ2-5, reads KAGVTQTPRYLIKTRGQQVTLSCSPISGHRSVSWYQQTPGQGLQFLFEYFSETQRNKGNFPGRFSGRQFSNSRSEMNVSTLELGDSALYLCASSLGQTQYFGPGTRLLVL.